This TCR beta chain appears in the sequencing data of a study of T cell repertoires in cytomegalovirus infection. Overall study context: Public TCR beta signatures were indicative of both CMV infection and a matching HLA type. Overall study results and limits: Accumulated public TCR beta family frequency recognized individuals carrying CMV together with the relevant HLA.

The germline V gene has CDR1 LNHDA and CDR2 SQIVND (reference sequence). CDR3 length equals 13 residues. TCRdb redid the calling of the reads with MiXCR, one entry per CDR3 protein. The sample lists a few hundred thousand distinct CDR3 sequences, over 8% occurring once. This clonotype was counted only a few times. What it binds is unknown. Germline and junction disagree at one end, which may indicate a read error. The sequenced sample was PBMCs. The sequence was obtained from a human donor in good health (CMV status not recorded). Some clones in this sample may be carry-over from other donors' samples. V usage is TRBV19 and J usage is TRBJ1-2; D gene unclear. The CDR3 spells CASSLDFNYGYTF. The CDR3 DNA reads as TGTGCCAGTAGTCTAGACTTTAACTATGGCTACACCTTC.